These 2 T cell receptor beta chains were sequenced from one sample in a study of T-cell memory formation after mild COVID-19 (dated by TCRdb to about 2021). Preparation of the library involved 5' RACE. Instrument on record: Illumina NovaSeq 6000. TCRdb trimmed public reads at Q25 via fastp, called clones via MiXCR and kept in-frame beta chains. Each CDR3 protein appears once, grouped with its most common genes and DNA. This sample holds about 560,000 distinct CDR3 sequences; about a fifth were observed only once. The biggest ten clones account for roughly 9.1% of the sample. Sequencing was performed on PBMCs or a T cell subset sorted from them (not recorded which). Receptors originate from an adult woman who had mild COVID-19 (a few samples of this study predate the infection). The sample titles of this study are shuffled in the database, so cell type and time point are left out; the donor was told from shared clones.

This clonotype has more than one count but fewer than ten. CDR3 DNA: TGTGCCAGCAGTGAAAGTGGTGCTGAAGCTTTCTTT. This encodes CASSESGAEAFF. V is TRBV12-3 or TRBV12-4 and J is TRBJ1-1; no clear D. The CDR3 runs to 12 residues. Trimming took off 5 bases at V and 6 bases at J, with 10 bases between the two ends.

The chain links TRBV12-3 or TRBV12-4 to TRBJ2-5, with 12 nucleotides matching TRBD2. Trimming removed 7 bases from V and 0 bases from J; junction bases left unmatched: 6. The CDR3 length is 16 residues. The CDR3 DNA sequence: TGTGCCAGCACTGGGGCTAGCGGGGGGGACCAAGAGACCCAGTACTTC. Encoded protein: CASTGASGGDQETQYF.